This T cell receptor beta chain was profiled in a study of tumor-infiltrating lymphocytes in primary liver carcinoma. A primer matching the constant region was used to make TCR beta cDNA from 500 ng of total RNA. Amplification in three nested multiplex PCR rounds with slightly modified ARM-PCR gave rise to TCR beta libraries. Both of the initial two PCR rounds ran for approximately 11 cycles and employed TRBV1-TRBV30 forward primers alongside a C-beta reverse primer. TCRdb reprocessed the multiplex PCR reads via MiXCR and lists one record per CDR3 protein. The repertoire holds about 320,000 distinct CDR3 sequences, with more than 55% as singletons. Unsorted whole blood yielded blood RNA, and germline DNA was extracted as well. Before surgery, 3.5 to 4 milliliters of EDTA blood were taken. The CDR3 length is 13 residues. Germline V gives CDR1 MNHNS, CDR2 SASEGT. The V end was cut by 6 bases, the J end by 5 bases, with 14 bases between.

The material sequenced was peripheral blood. This sequence was found in a woman under 40 with primary liver carcinoma and hepatitis B virus infection. The chain couples TRBV6-1 to TRBJ2-7; D perhaps matches TRBD1 (5 bases). The CDR3 sequence: CASSVGANHEQYF. In DNA form, the CDR3 reads TGTGCCAGCAGCGTAGGGGCGAACCACGAGCAGTACTTC.